The present TCR beta chain was sequenced within a study of metastatic and nonmetastatic thyroid tumors (dated by TCRdb to the early 2020s). Broadly, across the study: For patients with malignant and with benign thyroid disease, the researchers compared repertoires between peripheral blood samples and tumor or nodule tissue samples. Overall results and qualifications from the work: In both blood and tumor samples, malignant tumors were reported to have significantly higher TCR beta diversity than benign nodules.

In this sample, this clone turned up many times. It has no known antigen specificity. Base qualities are missing; no much larger clone stands one base away. The germline V gene provides CDR1 SGHTA and CDR2 FQGNSA. V drops 0 bases and J drops 3 bases, leaving 9 bases in between. Spanning cysteine to phenylalanine, the CDR3 consists of 15 amino acids. CDR3 DNA is the only sequence kept; it has 45 bases, read in frame from the first base. Libraries were made using PCR. Instrument used: Illumina HiSeq 4000. High-throughput sequencing was used to profile the TCR beta-chain CDR3 region of every patient. As for the original processing: CDR3 differences across clinicopathological groups were used to build a classifier for discriminating distant-metastatic papillary thyroid cancer patients. The Shannon index was used to assess repertoire diversity, and the Morisita-Horn index was used to assess tumor-blood repertoire similarity. In-frame beta chains were kept once TCRdb had trimmed the public reads at Q25 with fastp and called clones with MiXCR. The V and J calls follow TCRdb's processing rather than the paper's. This sample is represented by about 47,000 clones; 24% of them were singletons. The ten largest clones capture 3% to 3.5% of the sample.

Before undergoing thyroid surgery, none of the patients had been given any kind of treatment. The study retrospectively analysed patient clinical samples collected from the early 2010s to the late 2010s using T-cell receptor beta sequencing. The origin of this receptor is a male donor with papillary thyroid cancer or a benign thyroid nodule (not recorded which). Some clones in this sample may be carry-over from other donors' samples. The rearrangement combines TRBV7-2 with TRBJ2-1; no D gene call is confident. The sequencing input was blood. The nucleotides are TGTGCCAGCAGCTTAGCAGCGACCAACTACAATGAGCAGTTCTTC. It translates as CASSLAATNYNEQFF.